This T cell receptor beta chain was identified during a study of CD8+CD57+ T cells in acquired aplastic anemia. Study overall: Sorted CD4+ and CD8+ cells gave a mean 3.2 ug DNA, range about 0.19 to 27.4 ug. Study findings and constraints: The study found no significant CD8+ Simpson's diversity difference between patients and controls. Both patients and controls carried the same twenty-nine CD8+ CDR3 sequences.

This clonotype was recorded at least ten times. Its specificity is unknown. TCR beta VDJ and CDR3 profiles were obtained from a genomic DNA template. TCRdb analysed the reads with MiXCR anew, one entry per CDR3 protein. The sample lists 250,000 to 350,000 distinct CDR3 sequences, roughly 50% seen once, with under 8.5% in the top ten. Germline V gene data show CDR1 as LNHDA and CDR2 as SQIVND (reference sequence). CDR3 size: 17 residues. V lost 2 bases and J lost 2; bases outside the gene matches: 9. Sequencing was done on a sample of sorted CD4+, CD8+, or CD8+CD57+ T cells (not recorded which) from PBMCs. V gene TRBV19 combines with J gene TRBJ1-2; TRBD1 aligns across 9 bases. The source of this sequence is a human donor with severe aplastic anemia or a healthy control (not recorded which). The CDR3 sequence is CASSISVRTGANYGYTF. CDR3 bases: TGTGCCAGTAGTATATCAGTCAGGACAGGGGCGAACTATGGCTACACCTTC.